These 24 T cell receptor beta chains originate from one sample sequenced in a study of blood T cells in healthy people across ages. Combining a sample-barcoded 5' primer with a J-beta primer mix, a second PCR ran for roughly 7 to 12 cycles. TCRdb passed the 5' RACE reads through MiXCR, listing each CDR3 protein once. There are roughly 800,000 distinct CDR3 sequences in the sample; about 37% occur only once, and 10% to 15% lies in the top ten. Sample: blood. Receptor source: a young man in good health.

This clonotype was seen ten or more times. A much larger clone is a single base away; this may be a read error. The J gene is TRBJ2-1, the V gene TRBV7-9; D is perhaps TRBD1 or TRBD2 (5 bases each). V was trimmed by 5 bases and J by 5 bases, leaving 16 bases between them. Germline V gene data show CDR1 as SEHNR and CDR2 as FQNEAQ (reference sequence). The CDR3 spans 15 residues. In nucleotides, the CDR3 is TGTGCCAGCAGCCAGCACCGGGACCCCAACAATGAGCAGTTCTTC. Translating gives CASSQHRDPNNEQFF.

This clonotype was picked up one time. This chain joins TRBV6-6 and TRBJ2-7; 9 positions match TRBD1. The CDR3 has 16 residues. With 7 bases clipped from V and 6 bases from J, the junction kept 16 bases outside the gene matches. Germline V gives CDR1 MNHNY, CDR2 SVGAGI (reference sequence). In DNA, the CDR3 is TGTGCCAGCATTAAGACCGGGGGACAGGGTTCAGCCGAGCAGTACTTC. Protein sequence: CASIKTGGQGSAEQYF.

The sample holds many counts of this clonotype. Written as DNA, the CDR3 is TGTGCCAGCAGTTTGGAGAGTTACGAGCAGTACTTC. Its protein is CASSLESYEQYF. V usage is TRBV12-3 or TRBV12-4 and J usage is TRBJ2-7; D is ambiguous. The V gene lost 3 bases and the J gene lost 4 bases, with 7 bases spanning the gap. The CDR3 length is 12 residues.

This clonotype was counted at least ten times. The rearrangement joins TRBV4-1 to TRBJ1-5; 7 positions match TRBD1. The germline CDR1 and CDR2 sequences are MGHRA and YSYEKL. The V segment lost 4 bases and the J segment 3 bases; nucleotides outside the gene matches: 9. The CDR3 totals 16 residues. The CDR3: CASSPSGTALNQPQHF. Here the CDR3 DNA reads TGCGCCAGCAGCCCATCGGGGACAGCCCTCAATCAGCCCCAGCATTTT.

The chain carries TRBV7-2 and TRBJ2-5; D possibly corresponds to TRBD2 (6 bases). Gene TRBJ2-7 matches the end of the DNA better, so the J call may be wrong. The CDR3 is made up of 12 amino acids. Germline V gene data show CDR1 as SGHTA and CDR2 as FQGNSA. The CDR3 bases are TGTGCCAGCAGCAGGGAGGTGCTCGAGCAGTACTTC. The encoded protein is CASSREVLEQYF.

This clonotype was detected a few times. This chain joins TRBV3-1 and TRBJ2-2; D uncertain. CDR1 LGHDT and CDR2 YNNKEL come from the germline V gene (reference sequence). This CDR3 spans 17 amino acids. V lost 5 bases and J lost 2, with 18 bases in between. The CDR3 sequence: CASSSDDRNPNTGELFF. In DNA form, the CDR3 reads TGTGCCAGCAGCTCAGACGACCGAAACCCCAACACCGGGGAGCTGTTTTTT.

This chain links TRBV7-2 with TRBJ2-3; D unresolved. This CDR3 has 13 residues. Per germline, CDR1 SGHTA and CDR2 FQGNSA. V was trimmed by 10 bases and J by 6 bases, leaving 17 bases between them. This CDR3 reads CAIRRVLTDTQYF. CDR3 sequence (DNA): TGTGCCATCAGGAGAGTCCTGACGGATACGCAGTATTTT. Based on the CDR3 plus reference TRBV7-2 and TRBJ2-3, the full variable domain is GAGVSQSPSNKVTEKGKDVELRCDPISGHTALYWYRQSLGQGLEFLIYFQGNSAPDKSGLPSDRFSAERTGGSVSTLTIQRTQQEDSAVYLCAIRRVLTDTQYFGPGTRLTVL.

The rearrangement links TRBV29-1 to TRBJ2-3; D possibly uses TRBD1 or TRBD2 (7 bases each). The CDR3 totals 13 residues. The V and J ends lost 6 bases and 4 bases respectively, with 14 bases between them. Germline V gene lookup returns CDR1 SQVTM and CDR2 ANQGSEA. The CDR3 nucleotides read TGCAGCGTCAGGGGGAGGGCAGCAGATACGCAGTATTTT. Translation gives CSVRGRAADTQYF.

The chain recombines TRBV30 with TRBJ2-7; D may match TRBD1 or TRBD2 (5 bases each). Germline-derived CDR1 and CDR2 are GTSNPN and SVGIG (reference sequence). The CDR3 covers 12 residues. V shed 3 bases and J shed 4 bases, with 10 bases lying between them. The CDR3 coding sequence is TGTGCCTGGAGCAGGGACGGGTACGAGCAGTACTTC. Translation gives CAWSRDGYEQYF.

The chain combines TRBV6-2 or TRBV6-3 with TRBJ2-3; maybe TRBD1 (5 bases). Germline V gene data show CDR1 as MNHEY and CDR2 as SVGEGT. CDR3 length: 15 amino acids. Trimming took off 2 bases at V and 2 bases at J, with 11 bases between the two ends. The CDR3 DNA follows: TGTGCCAGCAGTTACAGGGGCCTCTACACAGATACGCAGTATTTT. It translates to CASSYRGLYTDTQYF.

This clonotype was counted ten times or more. This sequence joins TRBV12-3 or TRBV12-4 and TRBJ2-7; no clear D. V was clipped by 6 bases and J by 6 bases, with 15 bases between them. The CDR3 length is 13 residues. The CDR3 region is CASSKYDPSEQYF. In DNA, the CDR3 is TGTGCCAGCAGCAAGTACGATCCTAGCGAGCAGTACTTC.

Regarding this clonotype: A much larger clone lies a single base off, so this may be a read error. The V call is TRBV7-2, the J call TRBJ1-2; D unclear. Trimming left V 5 bases short and J 2 bases short, with 9 bases between. The CDR3 length is 13 residues. Germline loops: CDR1 SGHTA, CDR2 FQGNSA. CDR3 region: CASSLTQNYGYTF. The CDR3 DNA reads TGTGCCAGCAGCCTCACACAAAACTATGGCTACACCTTC.

The chain carries TRBV4-3 and TRBJ2-1, with D perhaps assigned TRBD1 or TRBD2 (5 bases each). Germline CDR1 LGHNA, CDR2 YSLEER. The CDR3 runs 17 residues. Trimming removed 0 bases from V and 0 bases from J, with 12 bases in between. CDR3 protein: CASSQERGPSSYNEQFF. CDR3 in DNA: TGCGCCAGCAGCCAAGAGAGGGGCCCGAGCTCCTACAATGAGCAGTTCTTC.

This clonotype was seen a few times. The chain recombines TRBV12-3 or TRBV12-4 with TRBJ1-5; 9 positions match TRBD1. The CDR3 spans 20 residues. With V trimmed by 2 bases and J by 5 bases, 19 bases remained unmatched. CDR3 sequence (DNA): TGTGCCAGCAGTTTACGCGGTCGTCCAGAACAGGGGGCCCAGGATCAGCCCCAGCATTTT. Its protein product is CASSLRGRPEQGAQDQPQHF.

At least ten counts were recorded for this clonotype. The J gene is TRBJ2-5, the V gene TRBV20-1, with TRBD2 matching 7 bases. The junction had 7 bases not matched to a gene; V was cut back by 0 bases and J by 0 bases. CDR3 size: 16 residues. Germline V lookup: CDR1 DFQATT, CDR2 SNEGSKA (reference sequence). Written as DNA, the CDR3 is TGCAGTGCTAGAGAAGGAGTAGCGGGCCACCAAGAGACCCAGTACTTC. Protein sequence: CSAREGVAGHQETQYF.

This clonotype was seen at least ten times. The DNA of the CDR3 is TGTGCCAGCAGTGTGGAAAACATTCAGTACTTC. This codes for CASSVENIQYF. The chain joins TRBV7-9 to TRBJ2-4; D ambiguous. CDR1 and CDR2 (germline): SEHNR, FQNEAQ (reference sequence). V dropped 6 bases and J dropped 5 bases, with 5 bases sitting between them. The length of the CDR3 is 11 residues.

CDR3 sequence: CASSTRTGPLETQYF. CDR3 DNA: TGTGCCAGCAGCACAAGGACCGGACCGTTGGAGACCCAGTACTTC. V usage is TRBV5-6 and J usage is TRBJ2-5; D uncertain. V was trimmed by 4 bases and J by 5 bases, leaving 18 bases between them. The V gene's germline CDR1 is SGHDT and CDR2 YYEEEE. This CDR3 comprises 15 residues.

The chain has TRBV29-1 and TRBJ1-1, with D unresolved. Trimming removed 2 bases at V and 4 bases at J, with 5 bases between. CDR1 and CDR2 (germline): SQVTM, ANQGSEA. There are 11 residues in the CDR3. DNA for the CDR3: TGCAGCGTTGAACGGAGCACTGAAGCTTTCTTT. Translated, it gives CSVERSTEAFF. The full variable domain, in which reference TRBV29-1 and TRBJ1-1 provide the parts outside the CDR3, is SAVISQKPSRDICQRGTSLTIQCQVDSQVTMMFWYRQQPGQSLTLIATANQGSEATYESGFVIDKFPISRPNLTFSTLTVSNMSPEDSSIYLCSVERSTEAFFGQGTRLTVV.

This clonotype was seen more than once but under ten times. This sequence joins TRBV12-3 or TRBV12-4 and TRBJ1-4; tentatively, D is TRBD1 (6 bases). There are 14 residues in the CDR3. V dropped 4 bases and J dropped 8 bases, with 14 bases sitting between them. The CDR3 nucleotides read TGTGCCAGCAGTTCAAGGGGGGGGAAGGAAAAACTGTTTTTT. This encodes CASSSRGGKEKLFF.

At least ten counts were recorded for this clonotype. The chain has TRBV12-3 or TRBV12-4 and TRBJ1-6; D is undetermined. V was clipped by 1 base and J by 9 bases, with 4 bases between them. The CDR3 contains 12 residues. The DNA for the CDR3 is TGTGCCAGCAGTTTAGGCGTTTCACCCCTCCACTTT. It translates to CASSLGVSPLHF.

As to this clonotype: Just one base apart from a much larger clone, this may be a read error. CDR3 coding DNA: TGTGCCAGCAGCCCCGGGGGGGCCACAGATACGCAGTATTTT. Encoded protein: CASSPGGATDTQYF. This sequence joins TRBV7-2 and TRBJ2-3; the match to TRBD2 covers 8 bases. The CDR3 covers 14 residues. Germline loops: CDR1 SGHTA, CDR2 FQGNSA. V lost 5 bases and J lost 2; bases outside the gene matches: 3. Full variable domain (outside the CDR3, taken from reference TRBV7-2 and TRBJ2-3): GAGVSQSPSNKVTEKGKDVELRCDPISGHTALYWYRQSLGQGLEFLIYFQGNSAPDKSGLPSDRFSAERTGGSVSTLTIQRTQQEDSAVYLCASSPGGATDTQYFGPGTRLTVL.

The gene calls are TRBV7-2 and TRBJ2-1; D is ambiguous. V was shortened by 2 bases and J by 11 bases, with 10 bases between the two germline ends. Germline V gene data show CDR1 as SGHTA and CDR2 as FQGNSA. The length of the CDR3 is 12 residues. The CDR3 bases are TGTGCCAGCAGCTTATCGGGCTACCAGCAGTTCTTC. This codes for CASSLSGYQQFF.

Many counts were recorded for this clonotype. The J gene is TRBJ2-1, the V gene TRBV4-1; D not resolved. The CDR3 extends over 13 amino acids. CDR1 MGHRA and CDR2 YSYEKL come from the germline V gene. The germline V and J ends were trimmed by 0 bases and 8 bases, with 8 bases remaining between them. Written as DNA, the CDR3 is TGCGCCAGCAGCCAAGAAAGGCGATATGAGCAGTTCTTC. This encodes CASSQERRYEQFF.

The chain joins TRBV7-2 to TRBJ2-7; 8 nucleotides agree with TRBD2. The J call may be wrong; the DNA end is better matched by TRBJ2-5. Germline CDR1 SGHTA, CDR2 FQGNSA. CDR3 length: 14 amino acids. CDR3 protein: CASSISGARQTQYF. The CDR3 bases are TGTGCCAGCAGCATTAGCGGGGCTCGACAGACCCAGTACTTC.